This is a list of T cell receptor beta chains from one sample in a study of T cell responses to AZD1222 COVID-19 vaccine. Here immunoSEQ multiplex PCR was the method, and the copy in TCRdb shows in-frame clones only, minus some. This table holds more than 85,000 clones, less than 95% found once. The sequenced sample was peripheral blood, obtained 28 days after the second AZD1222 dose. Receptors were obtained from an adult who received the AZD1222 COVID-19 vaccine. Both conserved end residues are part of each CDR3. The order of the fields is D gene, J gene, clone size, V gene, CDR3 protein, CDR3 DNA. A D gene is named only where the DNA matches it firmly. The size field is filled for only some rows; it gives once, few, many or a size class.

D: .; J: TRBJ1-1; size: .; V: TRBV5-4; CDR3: CASSWEGRGSMNTEAFF; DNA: TGTGCCAGCAGCTGGGAGGGCAGGGGATCTATGAACACTGAAGCTTTCTTT
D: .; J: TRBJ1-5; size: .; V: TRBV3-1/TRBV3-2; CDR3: CASSPRTVQPQHF; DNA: TGTGCCAGCAGCCCCCGGACGGTTCAGCCCCAGCATTTT
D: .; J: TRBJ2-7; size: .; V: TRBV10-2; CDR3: CASRPGTSGSYEQYF; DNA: TGCGCCAGCAGGCCAGGGACATCCGGTTCTTACGAGCAGTACTTC
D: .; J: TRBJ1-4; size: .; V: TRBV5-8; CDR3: CASSLRVEKLFF; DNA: TGTGCCAGCAGCTTAAGGGTTGAAAAACTGTTTTTT
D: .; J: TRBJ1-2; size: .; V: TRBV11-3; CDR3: CASSLGQRPGYPPAVYGYTF; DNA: TGTGCCAGCAGCTTAGGCCAGAGGCCAGGGTACCCTCCGGCAGTCTATGGCTACACCTTC
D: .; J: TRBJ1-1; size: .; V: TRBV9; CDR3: CASSPFKLSNTEAFF; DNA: TGTGCCAGCAGCCCCTTTAAGTTATCGAACACTGAAGCTTTCTTT
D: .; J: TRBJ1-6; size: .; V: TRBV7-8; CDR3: CASSFYRAGGNSPLHF; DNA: TGTGCCAGCAGCTTTTACCGGGCCGGAGGCAATTCACCCCTCCACTTT
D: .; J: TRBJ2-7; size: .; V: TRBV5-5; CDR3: CASSFSQGFSYEQYF; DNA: TGTGCCAGCAGCTTTTCACAGGGATTCTCCTACGAGCAGTACTTC
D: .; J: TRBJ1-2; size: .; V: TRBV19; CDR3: CASSLAGGPYGYTF; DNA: TGTGCCAGTAGTCTGGCAGGTGGGCCCTATGGCTACACCTTC
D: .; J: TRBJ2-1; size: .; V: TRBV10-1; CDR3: CASSEATLTSSSYNEQFF; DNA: TGCGCCAGCAGTGAGGCTACCCTGACCAGTAGCTCCTACAATGAGCAGTTCTTC
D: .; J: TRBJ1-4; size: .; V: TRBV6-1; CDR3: CASSEGLVLTATNEKLFF; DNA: TGTGCCAGCAGTGAAGGCCTCGTACTAACTGCAACTAATGAAAAACTGTTTTTT
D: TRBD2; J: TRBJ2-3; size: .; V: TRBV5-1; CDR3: CASSSSSGGDITDTQYF; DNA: TGCGCCAGCAGCTCCTCTAGCGGGGGGGATATCACAGATACGCAGTATTTT
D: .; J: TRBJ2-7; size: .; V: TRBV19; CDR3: CASSGTGLNYEQYF; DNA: TGTGCCAGTAGCGGGACGGGATTAAACTACGAGCAGTACTTC
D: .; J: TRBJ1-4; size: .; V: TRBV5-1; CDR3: CASRPGSNEKLFF; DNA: TGCGCCAGCAGACCAGGCTCTAATGAAAAACTGTTTTTT
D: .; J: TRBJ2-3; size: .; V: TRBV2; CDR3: CASSEAGETDTQYF; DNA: TGTGCCAGCAGTGAAGCTGGAGAAACAGATACGCAGTATTTT
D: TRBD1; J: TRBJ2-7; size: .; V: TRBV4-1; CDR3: CASSQDVGQGTHEQYF; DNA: TGCGCCAGCAGCCAAGATGTGGGACAGGGGACCCACGAGCAGTACTTC
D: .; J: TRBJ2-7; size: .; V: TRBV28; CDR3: CASRPDEIGTPHYYEQYF; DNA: TGTGCCAGCAGACCTGATGAGATAGGCACACCTCACTACTACGAGCAGTACTTC
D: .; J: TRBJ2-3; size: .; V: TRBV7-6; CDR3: CASSPGEGDTQYF; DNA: TGTGCCAGCAGCCCGGGAGAGGGAGATACGCAGTATTTT
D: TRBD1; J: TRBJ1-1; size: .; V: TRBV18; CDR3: CASSLPQGANTEAFF; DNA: TGTGCCAGCTCACTACCTCAGGGGGCGAACACTGAAGCTTTCTTT
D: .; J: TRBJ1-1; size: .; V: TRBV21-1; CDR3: CASSKGSRDRDGVEAFF; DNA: TGTGCCAGCAGCAAAGGGTCCCGGGACAGGGACGGGGTTGAAGCTTTCTTT
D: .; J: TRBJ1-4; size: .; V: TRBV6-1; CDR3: CASSEKGIEKLFF; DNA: TGTGCCAGCAGTGAAAAGGGTATAGAAAAACTGTTTTTT
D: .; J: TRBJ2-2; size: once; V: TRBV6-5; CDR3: CASSYLGPGELFF; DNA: TGTGCCAGCAGTTACCTCGGGCCCGGGGAGCTGTTTTTT
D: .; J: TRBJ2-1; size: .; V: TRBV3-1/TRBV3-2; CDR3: CASSQGDRLSEQFF; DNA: TGTGCCAGCAGCCAAGGGGACCGTCTATCTGAGCAGTTCTTC
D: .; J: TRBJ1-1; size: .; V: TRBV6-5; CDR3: CASSYFPGENTEAFF; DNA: TGTGCCAGCAGTTATTTCCCAGGGGAGAACACTGAAGCTTTCTTT
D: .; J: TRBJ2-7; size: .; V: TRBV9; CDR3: CASSPGTETYEQYF; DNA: TGTGCCAGCAGCCCCGGGACGGAAACCTACGAGCAGTACTTC
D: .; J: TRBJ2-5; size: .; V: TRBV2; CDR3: CASSVLDSRETQYF; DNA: TGTGCCAGCAGTGTATTAGACAGTAGGGAGACCCAGTACTTC
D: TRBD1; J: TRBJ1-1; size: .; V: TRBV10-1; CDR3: CASGDSKGTEAFF; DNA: TGCGCCAGCGGGGACAGTAAGGGGACTGAAGCTTTCTTT
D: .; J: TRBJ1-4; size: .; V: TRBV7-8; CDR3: CASSLVGGRVAEKLFF; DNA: TGTGCCAGCAGCTTAGTGGGGGGTCGGGTCGCTGAAAAACTGTTTTTT
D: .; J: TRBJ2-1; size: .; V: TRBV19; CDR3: CASTMGINNEQFF; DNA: TGTGCCAGTACCATGGGTATAAACAATGAGCAGTTCTTC
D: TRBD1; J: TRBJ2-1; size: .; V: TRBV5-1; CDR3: CASSPQGATYNEQFF; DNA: TGCGCCAGCAGCCCACAGGGGGCAACCTACAATGAGCAGTTCTTC
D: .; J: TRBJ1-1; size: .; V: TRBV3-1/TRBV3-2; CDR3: CASSQGPGPNTEAFF; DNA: TGTGCCAGCAGCCAGGGTCCAGGGCCAAACACTGAAGCTTTCTTT
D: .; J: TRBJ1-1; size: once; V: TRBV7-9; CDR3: CASSSARRGTEAFF; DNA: TGTGCCAGCAGCTCCGCACGTCGGGGCACTGAAGCTTTCTTT
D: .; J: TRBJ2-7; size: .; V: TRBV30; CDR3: CAWSVYGSRLVYEQYF; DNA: TGTGCCTGGAGTGTATACGGGTCCCGCCTGGTCTACGAGCAGTACTTC
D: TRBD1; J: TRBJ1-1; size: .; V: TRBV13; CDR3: CASSLRTGDSTEAFF; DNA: TGTGCCAGCAGCTTAAGAACAGGGGATAGCACTGAAGCTTTCTTT
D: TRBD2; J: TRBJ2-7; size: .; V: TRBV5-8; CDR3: CASSPTSVLYEQYF; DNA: TGTGCCAGCAGCCCCACTAGCGTTCTTTACGAGCAGTACTTC
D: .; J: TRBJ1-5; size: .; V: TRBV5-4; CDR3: CASSVMYSNQPQHF; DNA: TGTGCCAGCAGCGTCATGTATAGCAATCAGCCCCAGCATTTT
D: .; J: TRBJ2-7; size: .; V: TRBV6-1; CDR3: CASSDPGYEQYF; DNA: TGTGCCAGCAGTGACCCGGGATACGAGCAGTACTTC
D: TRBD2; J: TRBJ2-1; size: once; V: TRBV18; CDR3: CASSTLAGGYNEQFF; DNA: TGTGCCAGCTCAACACTAGCGGGAGGGTACAATGAGCAGTTCTTC
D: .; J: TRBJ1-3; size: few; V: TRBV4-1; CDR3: CASSLDTPWTSGNTIYF; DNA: TGCGCCAGCAGCCTCGATACACCGTGGACCTCTGGAAACACCATATATTTT
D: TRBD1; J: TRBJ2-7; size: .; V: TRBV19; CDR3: CASTQGGTGPHEQYF; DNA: TGTGCCAGTACCCAGGGTGGGACAGGGCCCCACGAGCAGTACTTC
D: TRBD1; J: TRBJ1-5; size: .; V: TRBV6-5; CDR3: CASNPTGSNQPQHF; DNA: TGTGCCAGCAACCCGACAGGGAGTAATCAGCCCCAGCATTTT
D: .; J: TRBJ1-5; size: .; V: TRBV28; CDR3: CASSLNQGYSNQPQHF; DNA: TGTGCCAGCAGCTTAAACCAGGGGTATAGCAATCAGCCCCAGCATTTT
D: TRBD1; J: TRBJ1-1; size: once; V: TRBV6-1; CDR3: CASSKAGQGLLGDTEAFF; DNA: TGTGCCAGCAGTAAAGCGGGACAGGGGTTATTGGGGGATACTGAAGCTTTCTTT
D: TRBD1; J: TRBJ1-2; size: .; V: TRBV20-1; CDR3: CSASDSGQGQNGYTF; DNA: TGCAGTGCTAGTGACTCTGGACAGGGGCAGAATGGCTACACCTTC
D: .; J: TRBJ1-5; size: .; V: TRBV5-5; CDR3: CASGVQGAGSPQHF; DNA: TGTGCCAGCGGCGTACAGGGCGCGGGTTCGCCCCAGCATTTT
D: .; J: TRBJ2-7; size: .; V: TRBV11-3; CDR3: CASSLSLDREQYF; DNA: TGTGCCAGCAGCTTAAGTCTGGACCGAGAGCAGTACTTC
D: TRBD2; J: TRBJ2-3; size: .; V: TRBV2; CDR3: CASNLGLAGVGDTQYF; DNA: TGTGCCAGCAATCTCGGCCTAGCGGGGGTCGGGGATACGCAGTATTTT
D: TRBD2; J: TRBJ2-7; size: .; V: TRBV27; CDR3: CASSYSGGSTYEQYF; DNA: TGTGCCAGCAGTTACTCGGGGGGTTCAACCTACGAGCAGTACTTC
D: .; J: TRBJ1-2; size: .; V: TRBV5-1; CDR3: CASSAAGIYGYTF; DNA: TGCGCCAGCAGCGCCGCAGGGATCTATGGCTACACCTTC
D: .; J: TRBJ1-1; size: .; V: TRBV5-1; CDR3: CASQLQGMNTEAFF; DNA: TGCGCCAGTCAACTCCAGGGGATGAACACTGAAGCTTTCTTT
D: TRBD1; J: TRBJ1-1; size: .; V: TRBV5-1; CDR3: CASSFGQGGTEAFF; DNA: TGCGCCAGCAGCTTCGGACAGGGAGGGACTGAAGCTTTCTTT
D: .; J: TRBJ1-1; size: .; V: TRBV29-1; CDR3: CSVGLVDTEAFF; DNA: TGCAGCGTTGGGCTCGTGGACACTGAAGCTTTCTTT
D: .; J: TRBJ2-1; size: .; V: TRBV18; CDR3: CASSGSPGNEQFF; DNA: TGTGCCAGCTCAGGGTCCCCCGGTAATGAGCAGTTCTTC
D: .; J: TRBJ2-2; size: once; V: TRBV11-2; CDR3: CASSNGWSGNTGELFF; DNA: TGTGCCAGCAGCAACGGATGGAGCGGGAACACCGGGGAGCTGTTTTTT
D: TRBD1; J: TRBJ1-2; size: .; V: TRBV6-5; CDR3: CASSSPGGTGNYGYTF; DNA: TGTGCCAGCAGTTCCCCAGGGGGAACTGGGAACTATGGCTACACCTTC
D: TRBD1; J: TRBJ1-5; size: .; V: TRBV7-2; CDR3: CASREQGIQPQHF; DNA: TGTGCCAGCAGAGAACAGGGGATCCAGCCCCAGCATTTT
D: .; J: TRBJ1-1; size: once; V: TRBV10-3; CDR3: CAISEKGVIGTEAFF; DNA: TGTGCCATCAGTGAAAAAGGGGTTATTGGTACTGAAGCTTTCTTT
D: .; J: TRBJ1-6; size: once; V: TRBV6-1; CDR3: CASSAGSGDYNSPLHF; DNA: TGTGCCAGCAGTGCAGGCTCAGGAGACTATAATTCACCCCTCCACTTT